A single sample is the source of the 17 T cell receptor beta chains below, sequenced in a study of molecular identifiers for immune sequencing clone quantification. In TCRdb, the PCR reads were re-called with MiXCR into one record per CDR3 protein. This sample carries some 580,000 distinct CDR3 sequences, about 25% of them seen once, and the ten largest clones take 0.7% to 0.95%. Sequencing used naive CD8+ T cells from blood, with Jurkat cell RNA spiked in. The subset was: FACS-sorted CD8+CD4-CCR7+CD45RA+ naive T cells. Receptors originate from a human donor in good health. Some libraries in this study had Jurkat cell RNA spiked in.

On this clonotype itself: Possible read error: a much larger clone is one base away. The chain has TRBV29-1 and TRBJ2-5, with no clear D. The CDR3 totals 13 residues. The germline V gene has CDR1 SQVTM and CDR2 ANQGSEA. CDR3 sequence (DNA): TGCAGCGTTGAAGGCAGCGACCAAGGGACCCAGTACTTC. Amino acids: CSVEGSDQGTQYF.

As concerns this clonotype: A read error may explain this, as a much larger clone is one base away. This chain uses TRBV14 with TRBJ1-1, with D possibly being TRBD1 (6 bases). This CDR3 has 16 residues. CDR1 and CDR2 from the germline V gene are SGHDN and FVKESK. The CDR3 spells CASSREIGDIYTEALF. The DNA for the CDR3 is TGTGCCAGCAGCCGGGAAATAGGGGACATTTACACTGAAGCTCTCTTT.

This clonotype was seen repeatedly, ten times or more. The CDR3 DNA reads as TGTGCCAGCAGCACCGAACTAGATGGGGCCCAGTACTTC. Translation: CASSTELDGAQYF. This chain links TRBV7-9 with TRBJ2-5; possibly TRBD2 for D (5 bases). Germline V CDR1 and CDR2: SEHNR, FQNEAQ (reference sequence). This CDR3 contains 13 residues. V was clipped by 5 bases and J by 9 bases, with 16 bases between them.

Notes on this clonotype: The conserved phenylalanine or tryptophan is not found at the CDR3 terminus, so this likely reflects a read error. This chain uses TRBV27 with TRBJ2-7; TRBD2 might be the D (5 bases). Per the germline V gene, CDR1 is MNHEY and CDR2 is SMNVEV (reference sequence). The CDR3 consists of 14 residues. With 2 bases removed from V and 0 bases from J, the gap between germline ends came to 8 bases. CDR3 sequence reads: CASSLGGSSYEQYL. The CDR3 bases are TGTGCCAGCAGTTTAGGTGGGAGCTCCTACGAGCAGTACCTC.

This clonotype was seen only a few times. The V and J genes are TRBV11-3 and TRBJ2-3, with D possibly being TRBD2 (5 bases). In germline, CDR1 is SGHNT, CDR2 YENEEA. Trimming stripped 4 bases from V and 3 bases from J, with 23 bases between. The CDR3 is made up of 18 amino acids. CDR3 in amino acids: CASSYRWLGSFETDTQYF. DNA of the CDR3: TGTGCCAGCAGCTACAGATGGTTAGGGAGCTTTGAAACAGATACGCAGTATTTT.

At least ten counts were recorded for this clonotype. V is TRBV24-1 and J is TRBJ2-3, with 9 bases identical to TRBD1. CDR3 size: 17 residues. The germline gives CDR1 KGHDR, CDR2 SFDVKD. The trim removed 4 bases at V and 2 bases at J, leaving 9 bases unmatched. This CDR3 reads CATSEGQGALITDTQYF. The CDR3 DNA reads as TGTGCCACCAGTGAGGGACAGGGTGCCCTGATCACAGATACGCAGTATTTT.

This clonotype was recorded a few times. The chain links TRBV6-1 to TRBJ2-7; TRBD1 agrees at 8 bases. V lost 10 bases and J lost 0; bases outside the gene matches: 11. CDR3 length: 15 amino acids. Germline assignment: CDR1 MNHNS and CDR2 SASEGT. The DNA for the CDR3 is TGTGCCATTACACCGGGACAGGACTTCTCCTACGAGCAGTACTTC. Protein product: CAITPGQDFSYEQYF.

This clonotype appeared many times. This sequence joins TRBV18 and TRBJ2-3; D remains unclear. Germline V gene lookup returns CDR1 KGHSH and CDR2 LQKENI. Between the trimmed V and J ends, which lost 0 bases and 10 bases, there was a span of 11 bases. The CDR3 extends over 13 amino acids. The CDR3, as DNA: TGTGCCAGCTCACCACCGGTGGACGAAGCGCAGTATTTT. Translation: CASSPPVDEAQYF. Using reference TRBV18 and TRBJ2-3 for the parts outside the CDR3, the full variable domain is NAGVMQNPRHLVRRRGQEARLRCSPMKGHSHVYWYRQLPEEGLKFMVYLQKENIIDESGMPKERFSAEFPKEGPSILRIQQVVRGDSAAYFCASSPPVDEAQYFGPGTRLTVL.

The chain couples TRBV6-5 to TRBJ1-2; 8 bases are a match to TRBD1. The CDR3 sequence is 15 residues long. Germline CDR1 is MNHEY and CDR2 is SVGAGI. V trimming: 2 bases; J trimming: 1 base; junction bases outside the gene matches: 3. CDR3 in amino acids: CASSYGTGVNYGYTF. The CDR3 nucleotides are TGTGCCAGCAGTTACGGGACAGGTGTTAACTATGGCTACACCTTC.

This clonotype has just a few counts. The chain has TRBV6-5 and TRBJ2-5; D unresolved. The CDR3 spans 13 residues. Trimming stripped 2 bases from V and 4 bases from J, with 8 bases between. The germline gives CDR1 MNHEY, CDR2 SVGAGI. This chain's CDR3 is CASSYGLGETQYF. CDR3 coding DNA: TGTGCCAGCAGTTACGGGCTAGGAGAGACCCAGTACTTC.

This clonotype was detected only once. This chain joins TRBV27 and TRBJ2-3; a possible D gene is TRBD2 (6 bases). The V end lost 2 bases, the J end lost 4 bases, and 13 bases lay between the germline ends. Germline V CDR1 and CDR2: MNHEY, SMNVEV (reference sequence). This CDR3 is built from 15 residues. The chain's CDR3 is CASSLRGTSSDTQYF. CDR3 coding DNA: TGTGCCAGCAGTTTACGCGGAACTAGCTCAGATACGCAGTATTTT.

In this sample, this clonotype turned up many times. The chain combines TRBV6-5 with TRBJ2-7, with D possibly being TRBD1 (6 bases). Germline assignment: CDR1 MNHEY and CDR2 SVGAGI. V lost 6 bases and J 5 bases, leaving 14 bases between the germline ends. The CDR3 has 13 residues. In nucleotides, the CDR3 is TGTGCCAGCAGGGGGTCCCCAGGGGACGAGCAGTACTTC. This gives the protein CASRGSPGDEQYF.

There are a few counts of this clonotype. The chain links TRBV4-3 to TRBJ2-7; 11 positions match TRBD2. The CDR3 contains 15 residues. V was pared by 2 bases and J by 3 bases, with 3 bases of the junction left unmatched. From germline, CDR1 is LGHNA and CDR2 YSLEER. The CDR3 region has the DNA TGCGCCAGCAGCCAACTACTAGCGGGGGTCTACGAGCAGTACTTC. Translated, it gives CASSQLLAGVYEQYF.

A few counts support this clonotype. A read error is possible here, since a much larger clone lies one base away. V gene TRBV7-2 combines with J gene TRBJ2-1, with a weak D call TRBD1 (6 bases). CDR1 is SGHTA, CDR2 FQGNSA, per germline. The CDR3 is 15 residues long. V was clipped by 6 bases and J by 3 bases, with 15 bases between them. CDR3 DNA: TGTGCCAGCAGTCGTGCCCGGGACAACTACAATGAGCAGTTCTTC. Protein: CASSRARDNYNEQFF.

Many counts were recorded for this clonotype. The chain links TRBV4-1 to TRBJ1-5, with 9 bases that match TRBD1. Germline V gene lookup returns CDR1 MGHRA and CDR2 YSYEKL. The CDR3 is 17 residues long. Unmatched junction bases numbered 8, after V lost 3 bases and J lost 2 bases. CDR3 nucleotide sequence: TGCGCCAGCAGCCACACAAGGGACAGGGCTGGCAATCAGCCCCAGCATTTT. Its protein product is CASSHTRDRAGNQPQHF.

This clonotype was picked up many times. The chain uses TRBV28 and TRBJ1-5; maybe TRBD1 (6 bases). V shed 1 base and J shed 0 bases, with 7 bases lying between them. The CDR3 contains 15 residues. CDR1 is MDHEN and CDR2 is SYDVKM in the germline V gene. The CDR3 reads CASSLYRDSNQPQHF. CDR3 sequence (DNA): TGTGCCAGCAGTTTATACAGGGATAGCAATCAGCCCCAGCATTTT.

This clonotype was observed once. Its ends do not fully match the called genes, so a read error is possible. The chain links TRBV14 to TRBJ1-6; 7 bases agree with TRBD1. CDR1 and CDR2 from the germline V gene are SGHDN and FVKESK. CDR3 length: 16 amino acids. The CDR3 bases are TGTGCCAGCAGCCAACGACCGGGACAGTTTGCTTCACCCCTCCGCTTT. Protein sequence: CASSQRPGQFASPLRF.